Following are 4 T cell receptor beta chains from one sample sequenced in a study of blood T cell repertoires in COVID-19. The assay was immunoSEQ multiplex PCR, and TCRdb's table has in-frame clones only and misses some. Of about 87,000 clones listed, about 88% are singletons. Sample: peripheral blood. The receptors were sampled from a man in his forties with acute or convalescent COVID-19.

The chain uses TRBV14 and TRBJ2-2; 10 bases are a match to TRBD2. Germline loops: CDR1 SGHDN, CDR2 FVKESK. The CDR3 is 17 amino acids. V was clipped by 1 base and J by 4 bases; unmatched bases: 6. This CDR3 reads CASSQVLAGVITGELFF. DNA of the CDR3: TGTGCCAGCAGCCAAGTGCTAGCGGGAGTTATCACCGGGGAGCTGTTTTTT.

The sample holds one count of this clone. The chain is built from TRBV12-3 or TRBV12-4 and TRBJ1-2, with D perhaps matching TRBD1 (5 bases). This CDR3 has 12 residues. The ends were cut back, 3 bases at V and 5 bases at J, with 7 bases in the middle. As DNA, the CDR3 is TGTGCCAGCAGTTTTCAGGGTTATGGCTACACCTTC. It specifies CASSFQGYGYTF.

This clone was counted once. This chain links TRBV6-5 with TRBJ2-7; no clear D. V was shortened by 0 bases and J by 0 bases, with 6 bases between the two germline ends. The germline CDR1 and CDR2 sequences are MNHEY and SVGAGI. This CDR3 spans 14 amino acids. CDR3: CASSYSAGSYEQYF. The CDR3 DNA reads as TGTGCCAGCAGTTACTCGGCAGGCTCCTACGAGCAGTACTTC.

This sequence joins TRBV3-1 (or the pseudogene TRBV3-2) and TRBJ1-2, with D hard to call. The CDR3 sequence is 12 residues long. Germline CDR1 is LGHDT and CDR2 is YNNKEL (reference sequence). Trimming removed 0 bases at V and 8 bases at J, with 7 bases between. The CDR3 protein is CASSQDLRGYTF. The CDR3 DNA follows: TGTGCCAGCAGCCAAGATTTGAGAGGCTACACCTTC.